The 18 T cell receptor beta chains given below trace back to one sample, sequenced in a study of T cell responses to AZD1222 COVID-19 vaccine. The repertoire was sequenced with immunoSEQ multiplex PCR; TCRdb's copy has only in-frame clones and lacks some. This repertoire shows fewer than 95,000 clones, 70% to 90% found once; its top ten account for around 5.5%. The sequenced sample was peripheral blood, obtained 28 days after the second AZD1222 dose. These receptors originate from an adult who received the AZD1222 COVID-19 vaccine.

The CDR3 nucleotides read TGTGCCAGCTCTCCCACAGTAAACTATGGCTACACCTTC. Translated: CASSPTVNYGYTF. This sequence joins TRBV18 and TRBJ1-2; the D is unclear. Germline V gene data show CDR1 as KGHSH and CDR2 as LQKENI. The CDR3 covers 13 residues. V shed 6 bases and J shed 2 bases, with 10 bases lying between them.

This clone was found a few times. The V and J genes are TRBV27 and TRBJ1-1; D remains ambiguous. The CDR3 loop spans 14 amino acids. V lost 6 bases and J 2 bases, leaving 13 bases between the germline ends. Germline values: CDR1 MNHEY, CDR2 SMNVEV (reference sequence). DNA for the CDR3: TGTGCCAGCAGAACCAATACCATAAACACTGAAGCTTTCTTT. It is translated as CASRTNTINTEAFF.

The genes are TRBV6-5 and TRBJ2-7, with TRBD2 identical over 8 bases. V lost 0 bases to trimming and J lost 2 bases; unmatched junction nucleotides: 3. The length of the CDR3 is 15 residues. Germline loops: CDR1 MNHEY, CDR2 SVGAGI. The CDR3 loop reads CASSYSAGGTYEQYF. In nucleotides, the CDR3 is TGTGCCAGCAGTTACTCCGCGGGGGGCACCTACGAGCAGTACTTC.

This clone was seen only once. CDR3 coding DNA: TGTGCCAGCAGCAACACGGCAACGTTAAGGGCCACTGAAGCTTTCTTT. It encodes CASSNTATLRATEAFF. This chain connects TRBV7-6 to TRBJ1-1; D call uncertain. This CDR3 has 16 amino acids. V was clipped by 5 bases and J by 4 bases, with 20 bases between them. Germline V gene sequence: CDR1 SGHVS, CDR2 FNYEAQ.

The gene calls are TRBV6-5 and TRBJ1-5; 7 nucleotides align to TRBD1. V dropped 8 bases and J dropped 0; count of bases not matched to a gene: 4. The germline V gene encodes CDR1 MNHEY and CDR2 SVGAGI. The CDR3 is made up of 14 amino acids. This CDR3 is CASGYRGSNQPQHF. CDR3 DNA: TGTGCCAGCGGGTACAGGGGTAGCAATCAGCCCCAGCATTTT.

J is TRBJ1-1 and V is TRBV30, with D tentatively TRBD1 (6 bases). There are 13 residues in the CDR3. The V gene's germline CDR1 is GTSNPN and CDR2 SVGIG (reference sequence). V dropped 0 bases and J dropped 4 bases, with 9 bases sitting between them. CDR3 amino acids: CAWSVLGGTEAFF. CDR3 coding DNA: TGTGCCTGGAGTGTACTAGGGGGCACTGAAGCTTTCTTT.

The genes are TRBV11-3 and TRBJ1-3; D possibly corresponds to TRBD1 (5 bases). V lost 5 bases and J lost 0, with 11 bases in between. This CDR3 spans 15 amino acids. Germline assignment: CDR1 SGHNT and CDR2 YENEEA. CDR3 coding DNA: TGTGCCAGCAGCCTGACAGCGAGCTCTGGAAACACCATATATTTT. It translates to CASSLTASSGNTIYF.

CDR3 sequence (DNA): TGTGCCAGCACCCTCCGATGGGAAGATACGCAGTATTTT. As protein: CASTLRWEDTQYF. The chain couples TRBV5-8 to TRBJ2-3; no definite D call. Germline V lookup: CDR1 SGHTS, CDR2 YDEGEE. There are 13 residues in the CDR3. V was cut by 6 bases and J by 5 bases, with 13 bases left in between.

V and J are TRBV11-1 and TRBJ1-4, with a possible D match to TRBD1 (6 bases). V lost 7 bases and J lost 5, with 14 bases in between. The V gene's germline CDR1 is SGHAT and CDR2 FQDESV (reference sequence). The CDR3 extends over 14 amino acids. CDR3 loop: CASTPWGQNEKLFF. CDR3 sequence (DNA): TGTGCCAGCACCCCGTGGGGGCAGAATGAAAAACTGTTTTTT.

As DNA, the CDR3 is TGTGCCTGGAGTGTACCAAGTGGACGCCCTACTTCGGTCAGAGAGAGTTCACCCCTCCACTTT. Encoded protein: CAWSVPSGRPTSVRESSPLHF. The genes are TRBV30 and TRBJ1-6; no clear D. Germline V gene data show CDR1 as GTSNPN and CDR2 as SVGIG (reference sequence). Trimming pared 0 bases from V and 9 bases from J, leaving 33 bases between. The CDR3 sequence is 21 residues long.

This chain links TRBV7-2 with TRBJ1-2, with 7 bases aligning to TRBD1. After removal of 1 base from V and 4 bases from J, the junction contained 9 bases not matched to a gene. This CDR3 comprises 16 residues. Germline V CDR1 and CDR2: SGHTA, FQGNSA. The CDR3, as DNA: TGTGCCAGCAGCTTAGAGGGGGCTCCCGGTCTCTATGGCTACACCTTC. The encoded protein is CASSLEGAPGLYGYTF.

The chain is built from TRBV19 and TRBJ1-2; tentative D call: TRBD1 (6 bases). This CDR3 comprises 15 residues. V lost 10 bases and J 5 bases, leaving 23 bases between the germline ends. CDR1 and CDR2 (germline): LNHDA, SQIVND (reference sequence). For the CDR3, the DNA is TGTGCCACCGGTCCCCCAGGGGTCGTTCGGTATGGCTACACCTTC. The encoded protein is CATGPPGVVRYGYTF.

The gene calls are TRBV5-1 and TRBJ1-2, with 9 positions matching TRBD1. J was trimmed by 8 bases and V by 3 bases; bases with no gene match: 11. The CDR3 length is 15 residues. Germline CDR1 is SGHRS and CDR2 is YFSETQ. CDR3 DNA sequence: TGCGCCAGCAGCTCGTACCCGGGACAGGGTGAAGGCTACACCTTC. Translation gives CASSSYPGQGEGYTF.

This rearrangement joins TRBV10-2 to TRBJ2-2, with D tentatively TRBD1 or TRBD2 (5 bases each). The V gene lost 8 bases and the J gene lost 4 bases, with 11 bases spanning the gap. The CDR3 has 13 amino acids. Germline V gene data show CDR1 as WSHSY and CDR2 as SAAADI. The CDR3 reads CASGWGSTGELFF. The CDR3 DNA reads as TGCGCCAGCGGGTGGGGGTCCACCGGGGAGCTGTTTTTT.

This chain joins TRBV12-3 or TRBV12-4 and TRBJ2-1; D not certain. The length of the CDR3 is 11 residues. The V end was cut by 6 bases, the J end by 2 bases, with 2 bases between. The CDR3 coding sequence is TGTGCCAGCAGAGCCTACAATGAGCAGTTCTTC. Translating gives CASRAYNEQFF.

This rearrangement joins TRBV5-1 to TRBJ1-1, with D hard to call. This CDR3 spans 14 amino acids. Germline assignment: CDR1 SGHRS and CDR2 YFSETQ. V was trimmed by 3 bases and J by 1 base, leaving 10 bases between them. CDR3 amino acids: CASSSGLTNTEAFF. The CDR3 DNA reads as TGCGCCAGCAGCTCCGGACTAACGAACACTGAAGCTTTCTTT. Based on the CDR3 plus reference TRBV5-1 and TRBJ1-1, the full variable domain is KAGVTQTPRYLIKTRGQQVTLSCSPISGHRSVSWYQQTPGQGLQFLFEYFSETQRNKGNFPGRFSGRQFSNSRSEMNVSTLELGDSALYLCASSSGLTNTEAFFGQGTRLTVV.

The gene calls are TRBV6-5 and TRBJ1-1, with 7 bases identical to TRBD1. Germline V gene lookup returns CDR1 MNHEY and CDR2 SVGAGI. This CDR3 is 14 amino acids long. V shed 6 bases and J 1 base; nucleotides not matched to a gene: 5. CDR3: CASSWGQTNTEAFF. In DNA, the CDR3 is TGTGCCAGCAGCTGGGGACAGACGAACACTGAAGCTTTCTTT.

V is TRBV7-2 and J is TRBJ2-7, with 10 bases lining up with TRBD1. Trimming at V came to 5 bases and at J to 2 bases, leaving 6 bases not matched to a gene. Germline CDR1 SGHTA, CDR2 FQGNSA. The CDR3 loop spans 15 amino acids. This CDR3 is CASSPGTGETYEQYF. The CDR3 coding sequence is TGTGCCAGCAGCCCTGGGACAGGGGAAACCTACGAGCAGTACTTC.